Below, 22 T cell receptor beta chains from the same sample are listed, as sequenced in a study of T cell responses to AZD1222 COVID-19 vaccine (dated by TCRdb to the early 2020s). Receptor libraries were prepared by the immunoSEQ multiplex PCR assay. TCRdb's version of the immuneACCESS table is confined to in-frame rearrangements and falls short of the full clone set. An unresolved V gene accounts for under half of the shortfall where checked; the remainder is of unknown origin. Across this sample there are 90,000 to 150,000 clones, with approximately 90% seen only once. The top ten constitute roughly 8.4% of the sample. The label giving this sample's time point can be read as: baseline before first vaccination. The starting material was peripheral blood, obtained on day 0 of AZD1222 vaccination. All receptors come from an adult in good health.

V gene TRBV29-1 combines with J gene TRBJ1-2; D is ambiguous. Germline CDR1 reads SQVTM; CDR2 reads ANQGSEA. Trimming removed 8 bases from V and 5 bases from J, with 15 bases in between. The CDR3 consists of 12 residues. The CDR3 coding sequence is TGCAGCTCACTGTGGGGAAATTATGGCTACACCTTC. Residues: CSSLWGNYGYTF.

V is TRBV6-1 and J is TRBJ1-2; the D is unclear. From germline, CDR1 is MNHNS and CDR2 SASEGT. V lost 1 base and J 2 bases, leaving 5 bases between the germline ends. The CDR3 totals 13 residues. CDR3 in DNA: TGTGCCAGCAGTGAAGATGCCAACTATGGCTACACCTTC. Translating gives CASSEDANYGYTF.

The chain has TRBV29-1 and TRBJ2-1; D is uncertain. Germline CDR1 SQVTM, CDR2 ANQGSEA. The CDR3 sequence is 12 residues long. Trimming left V 4 bases short and J 4 bases short, with 8 bases between. This CDR3 is CSVGVGYNEQFF. CDR3 in DNA: TGCAGCGTTGGGGTAGGTTACAATGAGCAGTTCTTC.

The chain carries TRBV5-4 and TRBJ2-7; D is undetermined. The length of the CDR3 is 14 residues. V was trimmed by 2 bases and J by 6 bases, leaving 15 bases between them. From germline, CDR1 is SGHNT and CDR2 YYREEE (reference sequence). CDR3 in amino acids: CASSFPGLGFEQYF. In DNA, the CDR3 is TGTGCCAGCAGCTTTCCGGGCCTGGGCTTCGAGCAGTACTTC.

This clone has only a few counts. V usage is TRBV5-1 and J usage is TRBJ1-2; 9 bases are a match to TRBD1. CDR1 is SGHRS, CDR2 YFSETQ, per germline. The CDR3 contains 13 residues. The V segment lost 5 bases and the J segment 3 bases; nucleotides outside the gene matches: 2. The DNA for the CDR3 is TGCGCCAGCAGGACAGGGGGGGACTATGGCTACACCTTC. This gives the protein CASRTGGDYGYTF.

The chain has TRBV29-1 and TRBJ2-5, with 7 bases aligning to TRBD1. The germline gives CDR1 SQVTM, CDR2 ANQGSEA. The CDR3 runs to 12 residues. V dropped 6 bases and J dropped 1; count of bases not matched to a gene: 2. Here the CDR3 DNA reads TGCAGCGTCGCAGGGGGCCAAGAGACCCAGTACTTC. Translated: CSVAGGQETQYF. The whole variable domain, remainder taken from reference TRBV29-1 and TRBJ2-5, is SAVISQKPSRDICQRGTSLTIQCQVDSQVTMMFWYRQQPGQSLTLIATANQGSEATYESGFVIDKFPISRPNLTFSTLTVSNMSPEDSSIYLCSVAGGQETQYFGPGTRLLVL.

This CDR3 is CASSLVQGQNTEAFF. DNA for the CDR3: TGTGCCAGCAGCTTAGTACAGGGCCAGAACACTGAAGCTTTCTTT. The rearrangement uses TRBV7-9 and TRBJ1-1; D perhaps matches TRBD1 (6 bases). The CDR3 has 15 residues. The V end was cut by 1 base, the J end by 1 base, with 10 bases between. Looked up from germline, CDR1 is SEHNR and CDR2 is FQNEAQ (reference sequence). Full variable domain (rest looked up from reference TRBV7-9 and TRBJ1-1): DTGVSQNPRHKITKRGQNVTFRCDPISEHNRLYWYRQTLGQGPEFLTYFQNEAQLEKSRLLSDRFSAERPKGSFSTLEIQRTEQGDSAMYLCASSLVQGQNTEAFFGQGTRLTVV.

The V gene is TRBV7-9, the J gene TRBJ2-7; 7 bases match TRBD1. This CDR3 is built from 15 residues. Losses at the gene ends were 1 base for V and 3 bases for J; bases not matched to a gene: 6. The germline V gene encodes CDR1 SEHNR and CDR2 FQNEAQ (reference sequence). For the CDR3, the DNA is TGTGCCAGCAGCTTAGGGCACAGGGGTTACTACGAGCAGTACTTC. Translating it yields CASSLGHRGYYEQYF.

This clone was detected once. V usage is TRBV12-5 and J usage is TRBJ1-2; 9 nucleotides align to TRBD1. The V gene's germline CDR1 is LGHNT and CDR2 FRNRAP. V was pared by 0 bases and J by 4 bases, with 6 bases of the junction left unmatched. This CDR3 region has 16 residues. Here the CDR3 DNA reads TGTGCTAGTGGTTTGGTGACAGGGGGAGCGACCTATGGCTACACCTTC. It yields the protein CASGLVTGGATYGYTF.

The sample holds one count of this clone. The V and J genes are TRBV5-6 and TRBJ2-3; TRBD2 agrees at 10 bases. The CDR3 extends over 16 amino acids. With V trimmed by 0 bases and J by 7 bases, 8 bases remained unmatched. The germline gives CDR1 SGHDT, CDR2 YYEEEE. Here the CDR3 reads CASSLVASSGGNTQYF. The CDR3 DNA reads TGTGCCAGCAGCTTGGTGGCTTCTAGCGGGGGTAATACGCAGTATTTT.

This chain joins TRBV9 and TRBJ1-2; no reliable D call. Trimming removed 0 bases at V and 1 base at J, with 7 bases between. There are 14 residues in the CDR3. Germline-derived CDR1 and CDR2 are SGDLS and YYNGEE. The CDR3 nucleotides are TGTGCCAGCAGCGTAGCCCTGGGTAACTATGGCTACACCTTC. It translates to CASSVALGNYGYTF.

The rearrangement uses TRBV12-3 or TRBV12-4 and TRBJ2-2, with unresolved D. The CDR3 has 11 residues. With 7 bases removed from V and 3 bases from J, the gap between germline ends came to 3 bases. CDR3 nucleotide sequence: TGTGCCAGCACATACACCGGGGAGCTGTTTTTT. Amino acid sequence: CASTYTGELFF.

The chain employs TRBV19 and TRBJ1-2; D ambiguous. This CDR3 spans 12 amino acids. The V end lost 2 bases, the J end lost 10 bases, and 11 bases lay between the germline ends. In germline, CDR1 is LNHDA, CDR2 SQIVND (reference sequence). CDR3 bases: TGTGCCAGTAGTATATCACATCGTTTCTACACCTTC. Amino acid sequence: CASSISHRFYTF.

This chain uses TRBV7-9 with TRBJ2-7; D call uncertain. The germline V gene encodes CDR1 SEHNR and CDR2 FQNEAQ (reference sequence). This CDR3 has 11 residues. Trimming stripped 8 bases from V and 3 bases from J, with 8 bases between. The CDR3 sequence: CASGRNYEQYF. The CDR3 DNA reads as TGTGCCAGCGGACGGAACTACGAGCAGTACTTC.

The V call is TRBV6-1, the J call TRBJ1-6; TRBD1 is a possible D gene (6 bases). CDR1 is MNHNS and CDR2 is SASEGT in the germline V gene. This CDR3 has 14 amino acids. Between the trimmed V and J ends, which lost 3 bases and 10 bases, there was a span of 13 bases. The CDR3 loop is CASSDRGIGSPLHF. The CDR3 DNA sequence: TGTGCCAGCAGTGACAGGGGAATTGGCTCACCCCTCCACTTT.

This chain links TRBV14 with TRBJ1-6; D uncertain. This CDR3 spans 12 amino acids. The ends were cut back, 3 bases at V and 9 bases at J, with 6 bases in the middle. From germline, CDR1 is SGHDN and CDR2 FVKESK. The chain's CDR3 is CASSQDGSPLHF. The CDR3 DNA reads TGTGCCAGCAGCCAGGATGGTTCACCCCTCCACTTT.

This clone was detected once. The chain links TRBV29-1 to TRBJ1-1; TRBD1 is a possible D gene (5 bases). Trimming shortened V by 4 bases and J by 1 base, and 10 bases separated the two germline ends. This CDR3 contains 13 residues. In germline, CDR1 is SQVTM, CDR2 ANQGSEA. DNA of the CDR3: TGCAGCGTTGCACAGGCGAGGAACACTGAAGCTTTCTTT. Protein product: CSVAQARNTEAFF.

The chain uses TRBV19 and TRBJ1-6; TRBD1 matches 7 bases. Germline-derived CDR1 and CDR2 are LNHDA and SQIVND (reference sequence). Losses at the gene ends were 8 bases for V and 6 bases for J; bases not matched to a gene: 10. The length of the CDR3 is 15 residues. The CDR3 DNA sequence: TGTGCCAGTCAAAAGGGGGCGCCCTTTAATTCACCCCTCCACTTT. The encoded protein is CASQKGAPFNSPLHF.

The genes are TRBV2 and TRBJ1-3; D is ambiguous. Germline assignment: CDR1 SNHLY and CDR2 FYNNEI. Trimming removed 5 bases from V and 2 bases from J, with 10 bases in between. This CDR3 is built from 14 residues. In DNA, the CDR3 is TGTGCCAGCAGTTTACGACATCCTGGAAACACCATATATTTT. Amino acids: CASSLRHPGNTIYF.

V and J are TRBV6-5 and TRBJ1-2; 9 nucleotides line up with TRBD1. Trimming cost V 2 bases and J 5 bases; bases outside gene matches: 9. The CDR3 is 16 amino acids. Germline CDR1 reads MNHEY; CDR2 reads SVGAGI. Here the CDR3 DNA reads TGTGCCAGCAGTTACCGTAGGACAGGGGAGGTTTATGGCTACACCTTC. Amino acid sequence: CASSYRRTGEVYGYTF.

The chain employs TRBV7-8 and TRBJ2-7; 9 nucleotides align to TRBD1. CDR1 SGHVS and CDR2 FQNEAQ come from the germline V gene. Trimming at V came to 9 bases and at J to 3 bases, leaving 27 bases not matched to a gene. This CDR3 has 20 residues. The CDR3 loop reads CASRTGARTVVAGGYYEQYF. The CDR3 nucleotides read TGTGCCAGTAGGACAGGGGCCCGTACCGTCGTAGCTGGGGGCTACTACGAGCAGTACTTC.

The rearrangement links TRBV19 to TRBJ1-2; TRBD1 matches 10 bases. V trimming: 5 bases; J trimming: 5 bases; junction bases outside the gene matches: 5. The CDR3 extends over 14 amino acids. The germline V gene encodes CDR1 LNHDA and CDR2 SQIVND (reference sequence). The CDR3 DNA is TGTGCCAGTAGTGGGACAGGGGCGATATATGGCTACACCTTC. It translates to CASSGTGAIYGYTF.